A selection of T cell receptor beta chains follows, all from one sample in a study of cytomegalovirus exposure and HLA in healthy donors. The assay was immunoSEQ multiplex PCR, and TCRdb's table has in-frame clones only and misses some. The sample records more than 150,000 clones, about four fifths being singletons. Sequenced material: PBMCs. Receptors originate from a woman between 25 and 40 years old in good health and CMV-seronegative. Each CDR3 is given with its conserved first and last residue. The order of the fields is J gene, clone size, V gene, D gene, CDR3 DNA, CDR3 protein. D genes are given only for firm matches. A clone size is listed for some rows: how often the clone was seen (once, few, many), or a class if it is expanded.

J gene: TRBJ1-5; clone size: .; V gene: TRBV15; D gene: TRBD1; CDR3 DNA: TGTGCCACCAGCATAGGACAGGGGGCAGGACAGCCCCAGCATTTT; CDR3 protein: CATSIGQGAGQPQHF
J gene: TRBJ1-4; clone size: .; V gene: TRBV14; D gene: .; CDR3 DNA: TGTGCCAGCAGCCAAGGAGACAGATCTAATGAAAAACTGTTTTTT; CDR3 protein: CASSQGDRSNEKLFF
J gene: TRBJ2-7; clone size: .; V gene: TRBV5-1; D gene: TRBD1; CDR3 DNA: TGCGCCAGCAGCTACACAGGGGGCGCGGGCGAGCAGTACTTC; CDR3 protein: CASSYTGGAGEQYF
J gene: TRBJ1-1; clone size: .; V gene: TRBV7-9; D gene: .; CDR3 DNA: TGTTCCAGCAGCTTGCAGGGCACTGAAGCTTTCTTT; CDR3 protein: CSSSLQGTEAFF
J gene: TRBJ1-1; clone size: .; V gene: TRBV7-3; D gene: .; CDR3 DNA: TGTGCCAGCAGCTTAGGACAGACGAACACTGAAGCTTTCTTT; CDR3 protein: CASSLGQTNTEAFF
J gene: TRBJ2-2; clone size: once; V gene: TRBV4-3; D gene: .; CDR3 DNA: TGCGCCAGCAGCCAATCCGGGACTCCCGGGGAGCTGTTTTTT; CDR3 protein: CASSQSGTPGELFF
J gene: TRBJ2-6; clone size: .; V gene: TRBV18; D gene: .; CDR3 DNA: TGTGCCAGCTCACCAATCGGGGTACTTGCGTCTGGGGCCAACGTCCTGACTTTC; CDR3 protein: CASSPIGVLASGANVLTF
J gene: TRBJ2-1; clone size: few; V gene: TRBV4-3; D gene: .; CDR3 DNA: TGCGCCAGCAGCCAAGACGCAGGGGTCAATGAGCAGTTCTTC; CDR3 protein: CASSQDAGVNEQFF
J gene: TRBJ2-1; clone size: .; V gene: TRBV27; D gene: TRBD2; CDR3 DNA: TGTGCCAGCAGTACCGTGGGACTAGCCGATGAGCAGTTCTTC; CDR3 protein: CASSTVGLADEQFF
J gene: TRBJ1-2; clone size: .; V gene: TRBV7-3; D gene: TRBD1; CDR3 DNA: TGTGCCAGCAGCCGACAGGGGGATAACTATGGCTACACCTTC; CDR3 protein: CASSRQGDNYGYTF
J gene: TRBJ2-1; clone size: .; V gene: TRBV5-1; D gene: TRBD2; CDR3 DNA: TGCGCCAGCGCGACTAGCGGGGCCCACCATGAGCAGTTCTTC; CDR3 protein: CASATSGAHHEQFF
J gene: TRBJ2-3; clone size: few; V gene: TRBV5-1; D gene: .; CDR3 DNA: TGCGCCAGCAGCACGGGGACATCGCACACAGATACGCAGTATTTT; CDR3 protein: CASSTGTSHTDTQYF
J gene: TRBJ2-3; clone size: .; V gene: TRBV20-1; D gene: .; CDR3 DNA: TGCAGTCGCAGGGATTTAGATACGCAGTATTTT; CDR3 protein: CSRRDLDTQYF
J gene: TRBJ1-4; clone size: .; V gene: TRBV9; D gene: TRBD1; CDR3 DNA: TGTGCCAGCAGCTACAGGGGTGGGGAAAAACTGTTTTTT; CDR3 protein: CASSYRGGEKLFF
J gene: TRBJ2-5; clone size: .; V gene: TRBV30; D gene: .; CDR3 DNA: TGTGCCTGGAGTCCCCCAGGGGAGACCCAGTACTTC; CDR3 protein: CAWSPPGETQYF
J gene: TRBJ2-5; clone size: once; V gene: TRBV5-1; D gene: TRBD1; CDR3 DNA: TGCGCCAGCAGTTTGACAGGGGGCTCCCTCCAAGAGACCCAGTACTTC; CDR3 protein: CASSLTGGSLQETQYF
J gene: TRBJ1-5; clone size: .; V gene: TRBV19; D gene: TRBD1; CDR3 DNA: TGTGCCAGTAGTAACCGGGACAGGGACCTTTTGGGCAATCAGCCCCAGCATTTT; CDR3 protein: CASSNRDRDLLGNQPQHF
J gene: TRBJ2-7; clone size: .; V gene: TRBV7-2; D gene: .; CDR3 DNA: TGTGCCAGCAGCTCGGACACCTACGAGCAGTACTTC; CDR3 protein: CASSSDTYEQYF
J gene: TRBJ2-7; clone size: .; V gene: TRBV10-3; D gene: .; CDR3 DNA: TGTGCCATCAGTGAGGAGACGGAGGGGACCGGCTACGAGCAGTACTTC; CDR3 protein: CAISEETEGTGYEQYF
J gene: TRBJ1-4; clone size: .; V gene: TRBV4-3; D gene: TRBD1; CDR3 DNA: TGCGCCAGCAGCCAAGATTATGGGGACAGGGTCTTTAATGAAAAACTGTTTTTT; CDR3 protein: CASSQDYGDRVFNEKLFF
J gene: TRBJ2-7; clone size: .; V gene: TRBV2; D gene: TRBD1; CDR3 DNA: TGTGCCAGCATACGGGACAGGGGAGCCTACGAGCAGTACTTC; CDR3 protein: CASIRDRGAYEQYF
J gene: TRBJ1-2; clone size: once; V gene: TRBV30; D gene: .; CDR3 DNA: TGTGCCTGCCTCGAGGGTTGGGATGGCTACACCTTC; CDR3 protein: CACLEGWDGYTF
J gene: TRBJ1-4; clone size: .; V gene: TRBV9; D gene: TRBD1; CDR3 DNA: TGTGCCAGCAGCCCCCGGACAGGGGGACTGCTGTTTTTT; CDR3 protein: CASSPRTGGLLFF
J gene: TRBJ2-1; clone size: .; V gene: TRBV6-6; D gene: .; CDR3 DNA: TGTGCCAGCAGGCCCCACGAGGGCAATGAGCAGTTCTTC; CDR3 protein: CASRPHEGNEQFF
J gene: TRBJ1-2; clone size: .; V gene: TRBV4-1; D gene: TRBD1; CDR3 DNA: TGCGCCAGCAGCCAACAAATTCCCCCCCCCGCAGGGGGCGATGGCTACACCTTC; CDR3 protein: CASSQQIPPPAGGDGYTF
J gene: TRBJ1-1; clone size: .; V gene: TRBV6-5; D gene: .; CDR3 DNA: TGTGCCAGCAGTTACCGGGTCCAGGGAGGGACTGAAGCTTTCTTT; CDR3 protein: CASSYRVQGGTEAFF
J gene: TRBJ2-7; clone size: .; V gene: TRBV6-5; D gene: TRBD2; CDR3 DNA: TGTGCCAGCCTCCGGGCGGGGGGTAACGAGCAGTACTTC; CDR3 protein: CASLRAGGNEQYF
J gene: TRBJ1-2; clone size: .; V gene: TRBV10-3; D gene: .; CDR3 DNA: TGTGCCATCAGTGAGTCGATCCGTTCAGGGTTAAACTATGGCTACACCTTC; CDR3 protein: CAISESIRSGLNYGYTF
J gene: TRBJ1-1; clone size: .; V gene: TRBV28; D gene: .; CDR3 DNA: TGTGCCAGCAGTGTCAGGTTTCCTGAAGCTTTCTTT; CDR3 protein: CASSVRFPEAFF
J gene: TRBJ1-4; clone size: .; V gene: TRBV5-1; D gene: .; CDR3 DNA: TGCGCCAGCAGTCCCCTGGGGCAAGGTGCAGGCCTTAATGAAAAACTGTTTTTT; CDR3 protein: CASSPLGQGAGLNEKLFF
J gene: TRBJ2-1; clone size: .; V gene: TRBV7-3; D gene: .; CDR3 DNA: TGTGCCAGCGCCATGGGGGGTGGTTCCTACAATGAGCAGTTCTTC; CDR3 protein: CASAMGGGSYNEQFF
J gene: TRBJ2-5; clone size: .; V gene: TRBV10-1; D gene: TRBD2; CDR3 DNA: TGCGCCAGCAGTGAGGGGAGGACTAGCGGGGTCCAAGAGACCCAGTACTTC; CDR3 protein: CASSEGRTSGVQETQYF
J gene: TRBJ2-7; clone size: .; V gene: TRBV2; D gene: TRBD1; CDR3 DNA: TGTGCCAGCAGTTTGTTGTCGACAGGGGGCTACGAGCAGTACTTC; CDR3 protein: CASSLLSTGGYEQYF
J gene: TRBJ1-1; clone size: once; V gene: TRBV11-2; D gene: .; CDR3 DNA: TGTGCCAGCAGCTTAAGCCGGGGCACTGAAGCTTTCTTT; CDR3 protein: CASSLSRGTEAFF
J gene: TRBJ2-1; clone size: .; V gene: TRBV4-3; D gene: .; CDR3 DNA: TGCGCCAGCAGCCAAGCGGTTGGTGAGCAGTTCTTC; CDR3 protein: CASSQAVGEQFF
J gene: TRBJ2-7; clone size: .; V gene: TRBV5-5; D gene: .; CDR3 DNA: TGTGCCAGCAGCTTGGACAGGGCCCCACTGCACTACGAGCAGTACTTC; CDR3 protein: CASSLDRAPLHYEQYF
J gene: TRBJ2-3; clone size: .; V gene: TRBV29-1; D gene: .; CDR3 DNA: TGCAGCTTCTCGTCAGGCACAGATACGCAGTATTTT; CDR3 protein: CSFSSGTDTQYF
J gene: TRBJ2-7; clone size: few; V gene: TRBV11-2; D gene: TRBD1; CDR3 DNA: TGTGCCAGCAGCTTAGAGGGACAGGGGAGGATGATAGAGCAGTACTTC; CDR3 protein: CASSLEGQGRMIEQYF
J gene: TRBJ1-1; clone size: .; V gene: TRBV30; D gene: .; CDR3 DNA: TGTGCCTGGAGTGTCAACTGGAACACTGAAGCTTTCTTT; CDR3 protein: CAWSVNWNTEAFF
J gene: TRBJ1-2; clone size: .; V gene: TRBV18; D gene: TRBD1; CDR3 DNA: TGTGCCAGCTCACCACCCCCGGGACAGGGAAGGTACCCAGGGAACTATGGCTACACCTTC; CDR3 protein: CASSPPPGQGRYPGNYGYTF
J gene: TRBJ2-1; clone size: .; V gene: TRBV5-1; D gene: TRBD2; CDR3 DNA: TGCGCCAGCAGCACCCGTCCACCTAGCGGCGGCTACAATGAGCAGTTCTTC; CDR3 protein: CASSTRPPSGGYNEQFF
J gene: TRBJ2-1; clone size: .; V gene: TRBV9; D gene: TRBD2; CDR3 DNA: TGTGCCAGCAGCGTAGTAGCGGGGGGGCTTTTGGGTAATGAGCAGTTCTTC; CDR3 protein: CASSVVAGGLLGNEQFF
J gene: TRBJ1-1; clone size: .; V gene: TRBV7-8; D gene: TRBD1; CDR3 DNA: TGTGCCAGCAGCCCACAGGGGGTTTCGGGCACTGAAGCTTTCTTT; CDR3 protein: CASSPQGVSGTEAFF
J gene: TRBJ1-5; clone size: few; V gene: TRBV5-8; D gene: .; CDR3 DNA: TGTGCCAGCAGCTTTGGCAGGCTAAGAAATCAGCCCCAGCATTTT; CDR3 protein: CASSFGRLRNQPQHF
J gene: TRBJ2-3; clone size: .; V gene: TRBV19; D gene: .; CDR3 DNA: TGTGCCAGTGGTGAGAGGGGCACAGATACGCAGTATTTT; CDR3 protein: CASGERGTDTQYF
J gene: TRBJ2-4; clone size: .; V gene: TRBV4-1; D gene: TRBD2; CDR3 DNA: TGCGCCAGCAGCCAAGGACTAGCGGGGGGGCGCGTCAAAAACATTCAGTACTTC; CDR3 protein: CASSQGLAGGRVKNIQYF
J gene: TRBJ1-2; clone size: once; V gene: TRBV6-1; D gene: .; CDR3 DNA: TGTGCCAGCAGTGGGGCCGTATATGGCTACACCTTC; CDR3 protein: CASSGAVYGYTF
J gene: TRBJ2-3; clone size: .; V gene: TRBV9; D gene: .; CDR3 DNA: TGTGCCAGCGCCTTAGGCGGTAGCACAGATACGCAGTATTTT; CDR3 protein: CASALGGSTDTQYF
J gene: TRBJ2-3; clone size: .; V gene: TRBV6-4; D gene: .; CDR3 DNA: TGTGCCAGCAGTGACTCGAGAGGGACTAGCACAGATACGCAGTATTTT; CDR3 protein: CASSDSRGTSTDTQYF
J gene: TRBJ1-2; clone size: .; V gene: TRBV6-1; D gene: .; CDR3 DNA: TGTGCCAGCAGTGAATTTCAGGGCGTTGTAGTGGATGGCTACACCTTC; CDR3 protein: CASSEFQGVVVDGYTF
J gene: TRBJ1-3; clone size: .; V gene: TRBV7-6; D gene: TRBD1; CDR3 DNA: TGTGCCAGCAGCAAGGACAGGGATGGATACAACACCATATATTTT; CDR3 protein: CASSKDRDGYNTIYF
J gene: TRBJ2-7; clone size: .; V gene: TRBV11-2; D gene: .; CDR3 DNA: TGTGCCAGCAGCTTAGACAGGCAGATTGTTTACGAGCAGTACTTC; CDR3 protein: CASSLDRQIVYEQYF
J gene: TRBJ2-1; clone size: .; V gene: TRBV6-4; D gene: TRBD2; CDR3 DNA: TGTGCCAGCAACCACCCCATAGCGGGGGGGTCCTCCTACAATGAGCAGTTCTTC; CDR3 protein: CASNHPIAGGSSYNEQFF
J gene: TRBJ2-7; clone size: .; V gene: TRBV7-2; D gene: TRBD2; CDR3 DNA: TGTGCCACGTCCACTAGCGGGGGCCCCTACGAGCAGTACTTC; CDR3 protein: CATSTSGGPYEQYF